This T cell receptor beta chain was obtained from a study of regulatory T cells in long-lasting Graves disease. The time point denotes: persistent/refractory GD, antithyroid drugs over 5 years with positive TRAb. PBMC-extracted RNA yielded the TCR library. This clonotype was counted many times. Its target is not known. CDR3 regions were amplified by Arm-PCR using iRepertoire HTBI primers to build TCR beta libraries. One entry per CDR3 protein results from TCRdb running MiXCR on the multiplex PCR reads. Here the sample spans about 470,000 distinct CDR3 sequences, 20% to 25% being singletons. Study conclusions and caveats: What was studied was peripheral blood only, and not thyroid tissue.

The ends were cut back, 6 bases at V and 1 base at J, with 18 bases in the middle. This CDR3 is 16 amino acids long. Germline V gene sequence: CDR1 MDHEN, CDR2 SYDVKM. The material sequenced was peripheral blood mononuclear cells (PBMCs), taken when the disease was refractory, from a patient treated with antithyroid drugs. V gene TRBV28 combines with J gene TRBJ1-2; D not certain. The sequence came from a female donor with Graves disease. In nucleotides, the CDR3 is TGTGCCAGCAGACCCGGGGATGCAGGTTATAACTATGGCTACACCTTC. Translation: CASRPGDAGYNYGYTF.